Listed below are T cell receptor beta chains from one sample, sequenced in a study of blood T cell repertoires in COVID-19. Sequencing used immunoSEQ multiplex PCR; TCRdb keeps in-frame clones, though not all of them. The table has roughly 350,000 clones, about 90% seen once. The sequenced material came from peripheral blood. These receptors were collected from a woman aged 70 to 79 with COVID-19, enrolled during active disease. The CDR3 runs from the conserved cysteine through the conserved F or W. A D gene is named only where the DNA matches it firmly. A row's size may be missing; if present it is once, few, many or a size class.

length,J,V,size,D,CDR3,DNA
16,TRBJ1-1,TRBV6-5,.,.,CASSYSKPGGNTEAFF,TGTGCCAGCAGTTACTCTAAACCCGGGGGGAACACTGAAGCTTTCTTT
13,TRBJ2-5,TRBV10-2,.,.,CASKGTAQETQYF,TGCGCCAGCAAAGGGACTGCTCAAGAGACCCAGTACTTC
14,TRBJ2-3,TRBV19,.,.,CASSTKRVTDTQYF,TGTGCCAGTAGTACGAAGCGGGTCACAGATACGCAGTATTTT
12,TRBJ1-2,TRBV6-5,.,.,CASSPGFYGYTF,TGTGCCAGCAGTCCGGGGTTCTATGGCTACACCTTC
17,TRBJ2-2,TRBV7-9,.,TRBD2,CASNYAFVSGGTGELFF,TGTGCCAGCAACTACGCCTTTGTCAGCGGGGGGACCGGGGAGCTGTTTTTT
15,TRBJ2-7,TRBV5-6,.,TRBD1,CASIHRGLDSYEQYF,TGTGCCAGCATCCACAGGGGGTTGGATTCCTACGAGCAGTACTTC
14,TRBJ1-2,TRBV19,.,TRBD1,CATSLQGADYGYTF,TGTGCCACTTCCCTCCAGGGGGCGGACTATGGCTACACCTTC
14,TRBJ1-1,TRBV19,.,TRBD1,CATYRQGGNTEAFF,TGTGCCACCTACCGACAGGGCGGGAACACTGAAGCTTTCTTT
15,TRBJ1-4,TRBV4-1,.,TRBD1,CASSQEGQGIEKLFF,TGCGCCAGCAGCCAAGAGGGACAGGGTATTGAAAAACTGTTTTTT
16,TRBJ1-1,TRBV7-2,.,.,CASSPGVGLRNTEAFF,TGTGCCAGCAGTCCCGGGGTGGGGTTAAGGAACACTGAAGCTTTCTTT
14,TRBJ1-2,TRBV5-1,.,TRBD1,CASSESGTGFGYTF,TGCGCCAGCAGCGAATCCGGGACAGGGTTTGGCTACACCTTC
14,TRBJ1-5,TRBV18,.,.,CASSPPGEGQPQHF,TGTGCCAGCTCACCACCAGGGGAAGGGCAGCCCCAGCATTTT
14,TRBJ1-1,TRBV9,.,TRBD1,CASSGGTGNTEAFF,TGTGCCAGCAGCGGGGGGACAGGGAACACTGAAGCTTTCTTT
15,TRBJ1-1,TRBV7-9,once,.,CASSSLGGVGTEAFF,TGTGCCAGCAGCTCGCTGGGGGGAGTCGGCACTGAAGCTTTCTTT
13,TRBJ1-1,TRBV6-5,.,TRBD1,CASSYSTGWEAFF,TGTGCCAGCAGTTACTCGACAGGGTGGGAAGCTTTCTTT
16,TRBJ1-5,TRBV28,once,.,CASSPAARLGNQPQHF,TGTGCCAGCAGTCCCGCGGCTAGGCTGGGCAATCAGCCCCAGCATTTT
18,TRBJ1-3,TRBV3-1/TRBV3-2,.,.,CASSQVTGYPHSGNTIYF,TGTGCCAGCAGCCAAGTTACAGGGTACCCCCACTCTGGAAACACCATATATTTT
14,TRBJ1-2,TRBV7-9,.,.,CASRGIPGAPGYTF,TGTGCCAGCAGGGGCATTCCGGGAGCACCTGGCTACACCTTC
13,TRBJ1-2,TRBV28,few,.,CASSFRGNYGYTF,TGTGCCAGCAGTTTTAGGGGCAACTATGGCTACACCTTC
14,TRBJ2-7,TRBV28,.,.,CASSPMDSSYEQYF,TGTGCCAGCAGTCCTATGGACAGCTCCTACGAGCAGTACTTC
13,TRBJ2-3,TRBV5-5,.,.,CASSFTGTDTQYF,TGTGCCAGCAGCTTCACGGGCACAGATACGCAGTATTTT
12,TRBJ1-2,TRBV21-1,.,.,CARTGQRDGYTF,TGTGCCAGAACGGGACAGAGAGATGGCTACACCTTC
14,TRBJ2-2,TRBV3-1/TRBV3-2,.,.,CASSPPDYTGELFF,TGTGCCAGCAGCCCTCCTGACTACACCGGGGAGCTGTTTTTT
14,TRBJ1-2,TRBV30,few,TRBD1,CAWSVRTGGSGYTF,TGTGCCTGGAGTGTTAGGACAGGGGGCAGTGGCTACACCTTC
13,TRBJ1-3,TRBV19,.,.,CASKTGSGNTIYF,TGTGCCAGCAAGACAGGCTCTGGAAACACCATATATTTT
14,TRBJ1-6,TRBV6-5,.,.,CASSYSSVQGTLHF,TGTGCCAGCAGTTACTCGTCGGTTCAGGGCACCCTCCACTTT
15,TRBJ2-7,TRBV11-2,.,TRBD1,CASSSYRGQAYEQYF,TGTGCCAGCAGCTCTTACAGGGGGCAAGCCTACGAGCAGTACTTC
12,TRBJ1-2,TRBV29-1,.,TRBD1,CSVAWTGYGYTF,TGCAGCGTTGCCTGGACAGGCTATGGCTACACCTTC
14,TRBJ2-2,TRBV10-2,.,TRBD2,CASNAGGSIGELFF,TGCGCCAGCAATGCGGGGGGGTCGATCGGGGAGCTGTTTTTT
14,TRBJ2-1,TRBV7-6,.,TRBD1,CASSLGDRDGEQFF,TGTGCCAGCAGCTTAGGTGACAGGGACGGTGAGCAGTTCTTC
13,TRBJ1-5,TRBV5-1,.,.,CASSFTGNQPQHF,TGCGCCAGCAGCTTCACAGGGAATCAGCCCCAGCATTTT
16,TRBJ2-7,TRBV4-3,.,TRBD2,CASSQKLAGESYEQYF,TGCGCCAGCAGCCAGAAGTTAGCGGGGGAGTCCTACGAGCAGTACTTC
12,TRBJ2-7,TRBV5-1,.,TRBD1,CASSSQGIGQYF,TGCGCCAGCAGCTCACAGGGGATCGGGCAGTACTTC
13,TRBJ1-5,TRBV27,.,.,CASSLSYNQPQHF,TGTGCCAGCAGTTTGTCGTACAATCAGCCCCAGCATTTT
14,TRBJ2-3,TRBV7-2,.,.,CASTSRLEADTQYF,TGTGCCAGCACCTCCCGGCTAGAGGCAGATACGCAGTATTTT
14,TRBJ1-1,TRBV7-6,.,TRBD1,CASSSQGADTEAFF,TGTGCCAGCAGCTCACAGGGGGCAGACACTGAAGCTTTCTTT
16,TRBJ2-1,TRBV11-2,.,TRBD2,CASSLVAGGMYNEQFF,TGTGCCAGCAGCTTAGTGGCGGGGGGCATGTACAATGAGCAGTTCTTC
15,TRBJ1-5,TRBV27,.,TRBD1,CASSTTGGSNQPQHF,TGTGCCAGCAGTACAACAGGGGGAAGCAATCAGCCCCAGCATTTT
13,TRBJ1-1,TRBV30,once,.,CASARQLNTEAFF,TGTGCCTCGGCCAGACAGCTGAACACTGAAGCTTTCTTT
18,TRBJ1-4,TRBV21-1,.,.,CASSKVAGSWGTNEKLFF,TGTGCCAGCAGCAAAGTAGCAGGGTCTTGGGGAACTAATGAAAAACTGTTTTTT
16,TRBJ2-3,TRBV9,.,TRBD2,CASSGGLAGAEDTQYF,TGTGCCAGCAGCGGCGGACTAGCGGGGGCGGAAGATACGCAGTATTTT
14,TRBJ1-5,TRBV9,.,.,CASSSEGGNQPQHF,TGTGCCAGCAGCTCAGAGGGTGGCAATCAGCCCCAGCATTTT
13,TRBJ2-5,TRBV10-1,.,.,CASSEDSLATQYF,TGCGCCAGCAGTGAGGACAGCCTGGCGACCCAGTACTTC
14,TRBJ2-7,TRBV7-8,.,TRBD1,CASSSDRVSAEQYF,TGTGCCAGCAGCTCGGACAGGGTTAGTGCCGAGCAGTACTTC
15,TRBJ1-2,TRBV28,.,TRBD1,CASSTGGQGNYGYTF,TGTGCCAGCAGCACGGGGGGACAGGGTAACTATGGCTACACCTTC
13,TRBJ2-1,TRBV6-1,.,.,CASSEESVGEQFF,TGTGCCAGCAGTGAGGAGTCCGTAGGTGAGCAGTTCTTC
18,TRBJ2-4,TRBV5-6,once,TRBD1,CASSLVPGQASAKNIQYF,TGTGCCAGCAGCTTGGTTCCCGGACAGGCTTCGGCGAAAAACATTCAGTACTTC
16,TRBJ2-3,TRBV24-1,.,TRBD2,CATSTLAGGPYDTQYF,TGTGCCACCAGTACTTTAGCGGGGGGGCCGTACGATACGCAGTATTTT